The 20 T cell receptor beta chains below all came from one sample that was sequenced in a study of OX40 agonist ivuxolimab in advanced cancers. Profiling relied on immunoSEQ multiplex PCR, and the TCRdb table lists in-frame clones only, not all of them. The data show roughly 23,000 clones, roughly 86% seen once. Specimen: CD4+ or CD8+ T cells sorted from blood, collected in a trial of the OX40 agonist ivuxolimab. All receptors come from an adult with an advanced solid tumor such as melanoma, head and neck, liver or kidney cancer.

The chain links TRBV5-1 to TRBJ2-7; the D gene could be TRBD1 or TRBD2 (5 bases each). The germline V and J ends were trimmed by 4 bases and 0 bases, with 14 bases remaining between them. The V gene's germline CDR1 is SGHRS and CDR2 YFSETQ. The CDR3 spans 15 residues. The CDR3 nucleotides read TGCGCCAGCAGCGAGGGTTGGGGGAGCTCCTACGAGCAGTACTTC. It yields the protein CASSEGWGSSYEQYF.

V and J are TRBV9 and TRBJ2-3; D is ambiguous. Trimming cost V 1 base and J 5 bases, with 8 bases left between them. The length of the CDR3 is 13 residues. Germline V gene sequence: CDR1 SGDLS, CDR2 YYNGEE. CDR3 protein: CASSVLRRDTQYF. The CDR3, as DNA: TGTGCCAGCAGCGTATTAAGAAGAGATACGCAGTATTTT.

This clone has only a few counts. V gene TRBV7-6 combines with J gene TRBJ2-3, with 7 nucleotides matching TRBD1. Germline assignment: CDR1 SGHVS and CDR2 FNYEAQ. Germline trimming cut 0 bases from V and 6 bases from J; bases unmatched to any gene: 3. This CDR3 is built from 14 residues. CDR3: CASSLAEGADTQYF. DNA of the CDR3: TGTGCCAGCAGCTTAGCCGAGGGGGCGGATACGCAGTATTTT.

The chain has TRBV27 and TRBJ1-1; D is unresolved. The V gene's germline CDR1 is MNHEY and CDR2 SMNVEV (reference sequence). V shed 0 bases and J shed 1 base, with 3 bases lying between them. The CDR3 sequence is 13 residues long. The CDR3 bases are TGTGCCAGCAGTTTATCTACGAACACTGAAGCTTTCTTT. It is translated as CASSLSTNTEAFF.

The gene calls are TRBV6-5 and TRBJ1-5; a weak D match, TRBD1 (6 bases). With 5 bases removed from V and 1 base from J, the gap between germline ends came to 12 bases. This CDR3 has 15 amino acids. The germline V gene encodes CDR1 MNHEY and CDR2 SVGAGI. The CDR3 DNA is TGTGCCAGCAGTAGGACAGTCGCAAGCAATCAGCCCCAGCATTTT. Amino acid sequence: CASSRTVASNQPQHF.

V and J are TRBV7-2 and TRBJ2-1, with 10 bases aligning to TRBD2. Looked up from germline, CDR1 is SGHTA and CDR2 is FQGNSA. The trim removed 5 bases at V and 0 bases at J, leaving 10 bases unmatched. The CDR3 is made up of 18 amino acids. The DNA for the CDR3 is TGTGCCAGCAGCAACCAGCTAGCGGGGGCCTACTCCTACAATGAGCAGTTCTTC. This sequence encodes CASSNQLAGAYSYNEQFF.

This clone has just a few counts. V gene TRBV28 combines with J gene TRBJ1-1; D is perhaps TRBD1 (5 bases). V gave up 6 bases and J gave up 0 bases, with 17 bases separating them. CDR3 size: 16 residues. From germline, CDR1 is MDHEN and CDR2 SYDVKM. The DNA of the CDR3 is TGTGCCAGCAGGCCGCCCTTACAGGTCATGAACACTGAAGCTTTCTTT. This encodes CASRPPLQVMNTEAFF.

The J gene is TRBJ1-4, the V gene TRBV5-1; D unclear. Per the germline V gene, CDR1 is SGHRS and CDR2 is YFSETQ. The CDR3 is 16 residues long. V gave up 4 bases and J gave up 7 bases, with 20 bases separating them. The CDR3 DNA reads TGCGCCAGCAGCCGAGATATCCCCGCTGGAGGTGAAAAACTGTTTTTT. Its translation: CASSRDIPAGGEKLFF.

The chain couples TRBV5-1 to TRBJ2-1; the D is unclear. From germline, CDR1 is SGHRS and CDR2 YFSETQ. This CDR3 has 12 residues. The ends were cut back, 6 bases at V and 8 bases at J, with 12 bases in the middle. The CDR3 here is CASNEHGDEQFF. The CDR3 DNA sequence: TGCGCCAGCAATGAGCATGGCGATGAGCAGTTCTTC.

CDR3 sequence reads: CASTRGGANTEAFF. CDR3 DNA sequence: TGTGCCAGCACCCGGGGGGGAGCGAACACTGAAGCTTTCTTT. V and J are TRBV9 and TRBJ1-1, with D perhaps matching TRBD1 (5 bases). Trimming removed 6 bases from V and 1 base from J, with 13 bases in between. CDR1 is SGDLS, CDR2 YYNGEE, per germline. CDR3 size: 14 residues.

This sequence joins TRBV19 and TRBJ2-3; D uncertain. The CDR3 contains 13 residues. Germline CDR1 reads LNHDA; CDR2 reads SQIVND (reference sequence). The germline V and J ends were trimmed by 4 bases and 0 bases, with 5 bases remaining between them. CDR3 in amino acids: CASSTTSTDTQYF. CDR3 bases: TGTGCCAGTAGTACCACTAGCACAGATACGCAGTATTTT.

The chain uses TRBV6-1 and TRBJ1-2; tentative D call: TRBD1 (6 bases). CDR1 and CDR2 from the germline V gene are MNHNS and SASEGT. The ends were cut back, 7 bases at V and 6 bases at J, with 15 bases in the middle. The CDR3 is 13 residues long. CDR3 amino acids: CASTQGGADGYTF. In DNA form, the CDR3 reads TGTGCCAGCACCCAAGGGGGGGCGGATGGCTACACCTTC.

This clone showed up just a few times. This likely traces to a read error, being one base from a far larger clone. Other nucleotide sequences in the sample specify the same CDR3. This chain uses TRBV4-1 with TRBJ2-3; no clear D gene. There are 14 residues in the CDR3. V lost 1 base, J lost 3 bases, and 8 bases lay in between. Germline V gene data show CDR1 as MGHRA and CDR2 as YSYEKL. In DNA, the CDR3 is TGCGCCAGCAGCCAAGTTGGGGTAACAGATACGCAGTATTTT. Protein: CASSQVGVTDTQYF.

The chain combines TRBV4-2 with TRBJ2-2; no definite D call. This CDR3 region has 15 residues. Germline CDR1 and CDR2: LGHNA and YNFKEQ. Trimming stripped 0 bases from V and 6 bases from J, with 11 bases between. The CDR3 nucleotides are TGTGCCAGCAGCCAAGAACCCAGCAGCGCCGGGGAGCTGTTTTTT. Residues: CASSQEPSSAGELFF.

This rearrangement joins TRBV4-3 to TRBJ1-5, with D perhaps matching TRBD1 (5 bases). V was trimmed by 3 bases and J by 4 bases, leaving 16 bases between them. The CDR3 totals 16 residues. CDR1 and CDR2 from the germline V gene are LGHNA and YSLEER. The CDR3 nucleotides are TGCGCCAGCAGCCAGAGTTGGGGACTGATAAATCAGCCCCAGCATTTT. Encoded protein: CASSQSWGLINQPQHF.

V gene TRBV2 combines with J gene TRBJ2-1; no clear D. Trimming removed 0 bases from V and 1 base from J, with 13 bases in between. The CDR3 is made up of 17 amino acids. Germline V gene sequence: CDR1 SNHLY, CDR2 FYNNEI. CDR3 sequence: CASSEAPPGSSYNEQFF. The CDR3, as DNA: TGTGCCAGCAGTGAAGCGCCTCCGGGTTCTTCCTACAATGAGCAGTTCTTC. Full variable domain (outside the CDR3, taken from reference TRBV2 and TRBJ2-1): EPEVTQTPSHQVTQMGQEVILRCVPISNHLYFYWYRQILGQKVEFLVSFYNNEISEKSEIFDDQFSVERPDGSNFTLKIRSTKLEDSAMYFCASSEAPPGSSYNEQFFGPGTRLTVL.

The J gene is TRBJ2-7, the V gene TRBV27; maybe TRBD1 (5 bases). In germline, CDR1 is MNHEY, CDR2 SMNVEV (reference sequence). The V gene lost 3 bases and the J gene lost 5 bases, with 11 bases spanning the gap. The CDR3 contains 13 residues. CDR3 nucleotide sequence: TGTGCCAGCAGTTTCAGGCAGGGTAACGAGCAGTACTTC. It encodes CASSFRQGNEQYF.

The CDR3 sequence is CASSWTDPIQETQYF. CDR3 nucleotide sequence: TGTGCCAGCAGCTGGACGGACCCTATCCAAGAGACCCAGTACTTC. This chain joins TRBV11-1 and TRBJ2-5; no clear D gene. Trimming pared 4 bases from V and 1 base from J, leaving 13 bases between. This CDR3 has 15 residues. CDR1 is SGHAT, CDR2 FQDESV, per germline (reference sequence). Full variable domain (remainder filled in from reference TRBV11-1 and TRBJ2-5): EAEVAQSPRYKITEKSQAVAFWCDPISGHATLYWYRQILGQGPELLVQFQDESVVDDSQLPKDRFSAERLKGVDSTLKIQPAELGDSAMYLCASSWTDPIQETQYFGPGTRLLVL.

In DNA form, the CDR3 reads TGTGCCAGCAGTTCGAGCGTTGGGGGGACCCAAGAGACCCAGTACTTC. This gives the protein CASSSSVGGTQETQYF. V usage is TRBV6-6 and J usage is TRBJ2-5; D is possibly TRBD2 (6 bases). This CDR3 contains 16 residues. Trimming left V 4 bases short and J 1 base short, with 16 bases between. Germline values: CDR1 MNHNY, CDR2 SVGAGI (reference sequence).

V is TRBV4-1 and J is TRBJ1-1, with D tentatively TRBD1 (5 bases). The CDR3 totals 18 residues. Germline V gene sequence: CDR1 MGHRA, CDR2 YSYEKL. Trimming stripped 0 bases from V and 2 bases from J, with 19 bases between. CDR3 sequence (DNA): TGCGCCAGCAGCCAAGACCTGGCGCAAACAGGTATCAACACTGAAGCTTTCTTT. This encodes CASSQDLAQTGINTEAFF.